One sample yielded the 12 T cell receptor beta chains listed below, sequenced in a study of patients and donors after allogeneic stem cell transplantation (dated by TCRdb to between 2020 and 2021). Library preparation used RT-PCR. Sequencing instrument: NextSeq 550. TCRdb reran the public reads through fastp at Q25 and MiXCR, keeping productive beta chains. All rows with the same CDR3 protein become a single entry with the most common DNA and genes. Present in this sample are about 74,000 distinct CDR3 sequences, more than 25% of which were seen just once. The top ten constitute 26% of the sample. Sequenced input: blood, either unsorted or a sorted T cell fraction (not recorded which). These receptors were collected from a human donor who was either an allogeneic HSCT recipient or a stem cell or donor lymphocyte infusion donor (not recorded which). It is not recorded whose cells these are; they may come from a transplant donor.

CDR3 nucleotide sequence: TGTGCCAGCAGCCAAGTGTCTCCCTCCTCGGCTGACAATGAGCAGTTCTTC. It is translated as CASSQVSPSSADNEQFF. The chain carries TRBV4-2 and TRBJ2-1, with unresolved D. Germline loops: CDR1 LGHNA, CDR2 YNFKEQ. Trimming removed 1 base at V and 5 bases at J, with 18 bases between. The CDR3 is made up of 17 amino acids.

This clonotype appeared once. The chain links TRBV29-1 to TRBJ2-3; unclear D gene. Deletions cut 4 bases from V and 3 bases from J, with 14 bases between. CDR3 length: 14 residues. CDR1 and CDR2 from the germline V gene are SQVTM and ANQGSEA. This CDR3 reads CSVAGLGTTDTQYF. CDR3 bases: TGCAGCGTTGCCGGTCTCGGCACGACAGATACGCAGTATTTT.

The V gene is TRBV29-1, the J gene TRBJ2-1; 12 positions match TRBD2. Germline V gene lookup returns CDR1 SQVTM and CDR2 ANQGSEA. This CDR3 spans 15 amino acids. Trimming removed 6 bases from V and 2 bases from J; junction bases left unmatched: 5. CDR3 nucleotide sequence: TGCAGCGTGGTAGGACTAGCGGGAACCTACAATGAGCAGTTCTTC. This translates into CSVVGLAGTYNEQFF.

V gene TRBV10-3 combines with J gene TRBJ2-7, with 9 positions matching TRBD1. This CDR3 contains 14 residues. After removal of 3 bases from V and 5 bases from J, the junction contained 5 bases not matched to a gene. Germline V gives CDR1 ENHRY, CDR2 SYGVKD. The CDR3 sequence: CAISDSRDRDEQYF. The CDR3 nucleotides are TGTGCCATCAGTGATTCCCGGGACAGGGACGAGCAGTACTTC.

This clonotype showed up just a few times. The chain combines TRBV5-1 with TRBJ2-4; weak D call: TRBD2 (6 bases). Trimming shortened V by 4 bases and J by 8 bases, and 19 bases separated the two germline ends. In germline, CDR1 is SGHRS, CDR2 YFSETQ. The length of the CDR3 is 15 residues. The CDR3 loop reads CASSAYYGGLDIQYF. The CDR3 DNA follows: TGCGCCAGCAGCGCCTACTATGGGGGACTGGACATTCAGTACTTC.

This clonotype was observed many times. This sequence joins TRBV5-1 and TRBJ1-6; D is unresolved. CDR1 and CDR2 from the germline V gene are SGHRS and YFSETQ. V was clipped by 2 bases and J by 3 bases, with 9 bases between them. The CDR3 spans 15 residues. DNA for the CDR3: TGCGCCAGCAGCTTACGGACGGACTATAATTCACCCCTCCACTTT. It specifies CASSLRTDYNSPLHF. The full variable domain, rest sourced from reference TRBV5-1 and TRBJ1-6, is KAGVTQTPRYLIKTRGQQVTLSCSPISGHRSVSWYQQTPGQGLQFLFEYFSETQRNKGNFPGRFSGRQFSNSRSEMNVSTLELGDSALYLCASSLRTDYNSPLHFGNGTRLTVT.

The rearrangement joins TRBV5-5 to TRBJ2-1; D unresolved. The CDR3 has 14 amino acids. V was cut by 2 bases and J by 2 bases, with 8 bases left in between. Germline V lookup: CDR1 SGHKS, CDR2 YYEKEE (reference sequence). The CDR3 loop reads CASSLTKTYNEQFF. CDR3 bases: TGTGCCAGCAGCTTAACAAAAACCTACAATGAGCAGTTCTTC.

The chain combines TRBV5-1 with TRBJ2-5; D is ambiguous. The germline V gene has CDR1 SGHRS and CDR2 YFSETQ. The CDR3 runs 14 residues. Trimming left V 0 bases short and J 2 bases short, with 8 bases between. The CDR3 nucleotides are TGCGCCAGCAGCTTGGCGACCGTTCAAGAGACCCAGTACTTC. Translating it yields CASSLATVQETQYF.

The chain links TRBV11-3 to TRBJ2-1; 9 nucleotides line up with TRBD1. Trimming took 1 base from V and 3 from J; bases not matched to a gene: 1. CDR1 SGHNT and CDR2 YENEEA come from the germline V gene. This CDR3 contains 15 residues. The CDR3 DNA follows: TGTGCCAGCAGCTTAGCGACAGGGGGCTACAATGAGCAGTTCTTC. Protein: CASSLATGGYNEQFF.

This clonotype has only a few counts. The V call is TRBV5-1, the J call TRBJ1-1; maybe TRBD1 (6 bases). The CDR3 loop spans 13 amino acids. Germline V gives CDR1 SGHRS, CDR2 YFSETQ. With 2 bases removed from V and 6 bases from J, the gap between germline ends came to 11 bases. The CDR3 spells CASSFTGTPEAFF. CDR3 DNA sequence: TGCGCCAGCAGCTTTACAGGGACCCCTGAAGCTTTCTTT. The full variable domain, in which reference TRBV5-1 and TRBJ1-1 provide the parts outside the CDR3, is KAGVTQTPRYLIKTRGQQVTLSCSPISGHRSVSWYQQTPGQGLQFLFEYFSETQRNKGNFPGRFSGRQFSNSRSEMNVSTLELGDSALYLCASSFTGTPEAFFGQGTRLTVV.

This clonotype was found once. The chain uses TRBV10-3 and TRBJ2-7; no reliable D call. The CDR3 sequence is 13 residues long. The ends were cut back, 2 bases at V and 2 bases at J, with 7 bases in the middle. The V gene's germline CDR1 is ENHRY and CDR2 SYGVKD. The DNA for the CDR3 is TGTGCCATCAGTGAGGGTCTAGCCTACGAGCAGTACTTC. Protein product: CAISEGLAYEQYF.

The gene calls are TRBV6-2 or TRBV6-3 and TRBJ2-7; tentative D call: TRBD2 (6 bases). V lost 7 bases and J 12 bases, leaving 22 bases between the germline ends. Per germline, CDR1 MNHEY and CDR2 SVGEGT. The length of the CDR3 is 13 residues. CDR3 sequence reads: CASTHEAQQEGYF. The CDR3 DNA sequence: TGTGCCAGCACTCACGAGGCCCAGCAGGAGGGGTACTTC.